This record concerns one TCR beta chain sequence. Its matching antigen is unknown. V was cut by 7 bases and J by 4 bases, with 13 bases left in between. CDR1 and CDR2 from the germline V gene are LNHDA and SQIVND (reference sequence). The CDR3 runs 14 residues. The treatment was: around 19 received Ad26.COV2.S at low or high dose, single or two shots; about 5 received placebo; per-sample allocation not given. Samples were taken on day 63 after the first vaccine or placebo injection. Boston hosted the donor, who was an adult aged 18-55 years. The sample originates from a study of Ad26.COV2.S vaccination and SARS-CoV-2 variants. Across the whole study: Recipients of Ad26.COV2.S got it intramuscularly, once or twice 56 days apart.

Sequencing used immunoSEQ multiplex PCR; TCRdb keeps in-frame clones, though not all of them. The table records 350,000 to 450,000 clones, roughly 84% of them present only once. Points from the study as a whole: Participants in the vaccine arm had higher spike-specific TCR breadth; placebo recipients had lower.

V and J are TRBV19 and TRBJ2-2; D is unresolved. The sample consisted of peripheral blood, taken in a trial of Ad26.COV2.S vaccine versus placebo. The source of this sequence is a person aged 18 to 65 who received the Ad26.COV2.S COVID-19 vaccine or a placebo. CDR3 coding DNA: TGTGCCAGTATCCCCCACGGCGGCACCGGGGAGCTGTTTTTT. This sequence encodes CASIPHGGTGELFF.